This TCR beta chain was obtained from a study of T cell repertoires in cytomegalovirus infection. About the research overall: Recently described HLA-C-restricted plus well-studied HLA-B-restricted CMV epitopes were used. Indicated by public TCR beta signatures were CMV infection and matching HLA type. General observations from the study: HLA-C-restricted, CMV-specific TCR beta clonotypes were dominant ex vivo.

Notes on this clonotype: Antigen specificity is unknown.

TCRdb re-called the reads with MiXCR, one entry per CDR3 protein. The table lists about 570,000 distinct CDR3 sequences, around 40% of them singletons, with 48% in the top ten. CDR3 length: 13 residues. Germline V CDR1 and CDR2: MNHEY, SVGAGI. With 10 bases removed from V and 3 bases from J, the gap between germline ends came to 14 bases. The chain has TRBV6-5 and TRBJ2-3; D is unclear. Source: cultured PBMCs, taken from culture after CMV antigen stimulation. This TCR came from a human donor in good health (CMV status not recorded). Some clones in this sample may be carry-over from other donors' samples. The CDR3 DNA is TGTGCCACCCCAATGGAAGGAACAGATACGCAGTATTTT. Protein sequence: CATPMEGTDTQYF.